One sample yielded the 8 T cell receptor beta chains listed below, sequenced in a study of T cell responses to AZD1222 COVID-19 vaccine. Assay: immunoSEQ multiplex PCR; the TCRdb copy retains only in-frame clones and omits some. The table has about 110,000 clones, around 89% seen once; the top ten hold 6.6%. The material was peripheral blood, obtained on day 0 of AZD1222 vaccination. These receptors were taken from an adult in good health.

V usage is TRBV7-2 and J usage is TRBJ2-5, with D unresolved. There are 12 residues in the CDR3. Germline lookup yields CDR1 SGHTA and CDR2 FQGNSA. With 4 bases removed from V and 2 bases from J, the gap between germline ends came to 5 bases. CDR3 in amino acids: CASSWRQETQYF. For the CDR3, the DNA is TGTGCCAGCAGCTGGCGGCAAGAGACCCAGTACTTC.

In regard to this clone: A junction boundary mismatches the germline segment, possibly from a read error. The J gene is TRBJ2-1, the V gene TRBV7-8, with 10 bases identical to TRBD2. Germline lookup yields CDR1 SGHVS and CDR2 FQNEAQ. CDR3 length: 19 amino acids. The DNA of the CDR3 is TGTGCCAGCAGGTTAGGCCTAGCGGGAGCCGAAGGGCTATACGGTGAGCAGTTCTTC. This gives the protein CASRLGLAGAEGLYGEQFF.

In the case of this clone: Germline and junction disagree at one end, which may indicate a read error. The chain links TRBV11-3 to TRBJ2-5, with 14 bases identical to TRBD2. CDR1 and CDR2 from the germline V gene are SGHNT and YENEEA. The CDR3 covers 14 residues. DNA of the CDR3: TGTGCCAACAGCCCGGGACTAGCGGGAGCAGGCCAGTACTTC. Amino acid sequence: CANSPGLAGAGQYF.

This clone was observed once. The CDR3 DNA follows: TGTGCCAGCAGCTCCTTATCAGACACCGGGGAGCTGTTTTTT. Its protein is CASSSLSDTGELFF. V gene TRBV7-9 combines with J gene TRBJ2-2; D remains ambiguous. Between the trimmed V and J ends, which lost 4 bases and 3 bases, there was a span of 9 bases. Germline V gives CDR1 SEHNR, CDR2 FQNEAQ (reference sequence). The CDR3 is 14 amino acids.

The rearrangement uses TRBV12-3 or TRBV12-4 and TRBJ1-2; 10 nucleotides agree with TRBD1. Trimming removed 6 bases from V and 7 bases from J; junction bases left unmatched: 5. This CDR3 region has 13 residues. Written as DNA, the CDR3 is TGTGCCAGCAGCATGACAGGGGGCGTTGGCTACACCTTC. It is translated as CASSMTGGVGYTF.

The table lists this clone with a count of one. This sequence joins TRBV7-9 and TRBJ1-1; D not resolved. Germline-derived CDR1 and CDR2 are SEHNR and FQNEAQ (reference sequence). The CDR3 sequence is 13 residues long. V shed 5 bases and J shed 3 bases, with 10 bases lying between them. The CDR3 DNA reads TGTGCCAGCAGCCAGACCGAGGACACTGAAGCTTTCTTT. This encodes CASSQTEDTEAFF.

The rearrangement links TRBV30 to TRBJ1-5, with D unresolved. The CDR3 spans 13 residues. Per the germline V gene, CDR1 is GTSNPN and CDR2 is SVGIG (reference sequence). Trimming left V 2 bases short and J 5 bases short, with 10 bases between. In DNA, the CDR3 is TGTGCCTGGAGTCCTAGGGTCGATCAGCCCCAGCATTTT. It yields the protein CAWSPRVDQPQHF.

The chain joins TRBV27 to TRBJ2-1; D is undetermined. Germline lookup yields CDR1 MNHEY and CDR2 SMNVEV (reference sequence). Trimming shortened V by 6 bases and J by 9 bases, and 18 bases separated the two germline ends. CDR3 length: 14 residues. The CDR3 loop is CASSFFPPSGEQFF. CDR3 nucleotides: TGTGCCAGCAGCTTCTTCCCACCTTCCGGTGAGCAGTTCTTC.